The source of this TCR beta chain is a study of T cells after yellow fever vaccination. In germline, CDR1 is SGHTA, CDR2 FQGTGA. The V end was cut by 0 bases, the J end by 6 bases, with 6 bases between. This CDR3 is 12 amino acids long. TCRdb reprocessed the 5' RACE reads with MiXCR, giving one entry per CDR3 protein. The sample shows around 350,000 distinct CDR3 sequences, around 6.5% of them seen only once. This clonotype was seen repeatedly, ten times or more. This TCR derives from a man in his thirties or forties who received the YFV17D yellow fever vaccine. The source was PBMCs, collected 5 days after the yellow fever booster vaccination. V and J are TRBV7-3 and TRBJ2-7; D unclear. The CDR3 region has the DNA TGTGCCAGCAGCTTAACTGGAAGCGAGCAGTACTTC. Translation: CASSLTGSEQYF.